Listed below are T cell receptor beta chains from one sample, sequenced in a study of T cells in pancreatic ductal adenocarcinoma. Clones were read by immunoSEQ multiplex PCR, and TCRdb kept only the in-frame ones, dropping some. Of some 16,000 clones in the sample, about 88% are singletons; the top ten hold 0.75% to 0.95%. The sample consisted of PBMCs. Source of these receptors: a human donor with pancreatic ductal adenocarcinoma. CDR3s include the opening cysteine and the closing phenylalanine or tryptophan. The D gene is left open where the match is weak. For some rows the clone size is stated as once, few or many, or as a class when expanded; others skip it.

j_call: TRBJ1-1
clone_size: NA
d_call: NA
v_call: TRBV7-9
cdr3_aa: CASSLENWRATEAFF
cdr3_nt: TGTGCCAGCAGCTTAGAGAATTGGAGGGCAACTGAAGCTTTCTTT

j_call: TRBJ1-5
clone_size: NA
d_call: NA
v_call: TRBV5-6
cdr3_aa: CASSLGHRNQPQHF
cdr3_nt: TGTGCCAGCAGCTTGGGACACCGCAATCAGCCCCAGCATTTT

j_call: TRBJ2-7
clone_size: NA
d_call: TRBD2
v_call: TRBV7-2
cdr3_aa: CASSPGGTVSYEQYF
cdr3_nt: TGTGCCAGCAGTCCCGGGGGGACTGTCTCCTACGAGCAGTACTTC

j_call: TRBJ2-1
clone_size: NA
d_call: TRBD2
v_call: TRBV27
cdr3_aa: CASSSRTSGLHLSGGNEQFF
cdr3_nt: TGTGCCAGCAGTTCTAGGACTAGCGGATTACACCTCTCTGGGGGCAATGAGCAGTTCTTC

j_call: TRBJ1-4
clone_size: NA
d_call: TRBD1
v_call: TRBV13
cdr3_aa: CASRFYRGPNEKLFF
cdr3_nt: TGTGCCAGCAGGTTTTACAGGGGACCTAATGAAAAACTGTTTTTT

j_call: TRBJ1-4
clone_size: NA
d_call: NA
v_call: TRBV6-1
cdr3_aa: CASEAQINEKLFF
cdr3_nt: TGTGCCTCGGAGGCACAAATTAATGAAAAACTGTTTTTT

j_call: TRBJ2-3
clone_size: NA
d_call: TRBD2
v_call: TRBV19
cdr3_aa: CATGQRGPSTDTQYF
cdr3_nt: TGTGCCACCGGGCAGCGGGGGCCCAGCACAGATACGCAGTATTTT

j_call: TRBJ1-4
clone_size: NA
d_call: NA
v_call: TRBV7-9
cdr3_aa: CASSLGQGGEKLFF
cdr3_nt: TGTGCCAGCAGCCTCGGCCAGGGTGGAGAAAAACTGTTTTTT

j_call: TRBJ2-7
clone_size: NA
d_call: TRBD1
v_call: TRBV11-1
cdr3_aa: CASSSDRGDEQYF
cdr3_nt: TGTGCCAGCAGCTCGGACAGGGGGGACGAGCAGTACTTC

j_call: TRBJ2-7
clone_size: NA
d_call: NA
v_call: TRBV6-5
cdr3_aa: CASSSPKERYSYEQYF
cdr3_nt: TGTGCCAGCAGTTCGCCTAAGGAGCGCTATTCCTACGAGCAGTACTTC

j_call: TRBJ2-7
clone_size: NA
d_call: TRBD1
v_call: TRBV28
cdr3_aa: CASGTGSQEKYF
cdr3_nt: TGTGCCAGTGGGACAGGGTCTCAGGAGAAGTACTTC

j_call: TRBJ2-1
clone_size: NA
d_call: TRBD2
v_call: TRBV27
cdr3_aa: CASSPSGASYNEQFF
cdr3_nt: TGTGCCAGCAGTCCCAGCGGGGCTTCCTACAATGAGCAGTTCTTC

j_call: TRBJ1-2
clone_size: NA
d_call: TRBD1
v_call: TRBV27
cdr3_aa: CASSSYRGSNYGYTF
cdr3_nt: TGTGCCAGCAGTTCCTACAGGGGATCTAACTATGGCTACACCTTC

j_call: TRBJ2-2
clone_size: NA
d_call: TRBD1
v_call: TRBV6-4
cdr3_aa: CASSVQGAGVAGELFF
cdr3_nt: TGTGCCAGCAGTGTCCAGGGGGCAGGCGTAGCCGGGGAGCTGTTTTTT

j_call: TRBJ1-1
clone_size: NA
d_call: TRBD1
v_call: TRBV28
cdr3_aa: CASTPGDRGDTEAFF
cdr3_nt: TGTGCCAGCACCCCCGGGGACAGGGGGGACACTGAAGCTTTCTTT

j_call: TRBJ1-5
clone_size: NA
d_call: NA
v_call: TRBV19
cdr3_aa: CASSLVGAGQPQHF
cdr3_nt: TGTGCCAGTAGCCTGGTGGGGGCCGGTCAGCCCCAGCATTTT

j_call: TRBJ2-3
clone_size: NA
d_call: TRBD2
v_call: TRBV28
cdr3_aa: CASSPGLAGENTQYF
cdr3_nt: TGTGCCAGCAGTCCAGGACTAGCGGGGGAAAATACGCAGTATTTT

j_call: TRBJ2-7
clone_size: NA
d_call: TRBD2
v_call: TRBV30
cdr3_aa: CAWSAGGTYEQYF
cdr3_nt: TGTGCCTGGAGTGCCGGGGGGACCTACGAGCAGTACTTC

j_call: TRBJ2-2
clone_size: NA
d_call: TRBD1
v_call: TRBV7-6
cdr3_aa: CASSPGQGYTGELFF
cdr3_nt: TGTGCCAGCAGCCCCGGACAGGGTTATACCGGGGAGCTGTTTTTT

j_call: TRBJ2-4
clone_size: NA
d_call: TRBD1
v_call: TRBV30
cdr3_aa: CAWIDRGLENIQYF
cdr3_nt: TGTGCCTGGATTGACAGGGGGCTCGAAAACATTCAGTACTTC

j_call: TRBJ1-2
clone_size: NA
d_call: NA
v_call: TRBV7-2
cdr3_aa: CASTRSGGGYTF
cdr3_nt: TGTGCCAGCACCCGGTCTGGCGGAGGCTACACCTTC

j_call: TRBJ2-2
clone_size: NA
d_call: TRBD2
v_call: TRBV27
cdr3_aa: CASSPRTSGVPGELFF
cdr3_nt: TGTGCCAGCAGTCCTCGGACTAGCGGGGTGCCCGGGGAGCTGTTTTTT

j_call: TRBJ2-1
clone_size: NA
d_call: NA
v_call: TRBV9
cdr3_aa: CASSEGPGIGNEQFF
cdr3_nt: TGTGCCAGCAGCGAAGGGCCAGGGATAGGCAATGAGCAGTTCTTC

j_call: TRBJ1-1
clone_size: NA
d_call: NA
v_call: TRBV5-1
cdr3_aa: CASSTQGNTEAFF
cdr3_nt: TGCGCCAGCAGCACACAGGGGAACACTGAAGCTTTCTTT

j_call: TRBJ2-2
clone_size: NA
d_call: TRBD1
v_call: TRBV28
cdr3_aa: CASRHPGQGVTGELFF
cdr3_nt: TGTGCCAGCAGACACCCGGGACAGGGGGTCACCGGGGAGCTGTTTTTT

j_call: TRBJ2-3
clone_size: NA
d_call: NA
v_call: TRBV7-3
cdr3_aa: CASSPRGRTDTQYF
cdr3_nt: TGTGCCAGCAGCCCACGGGGAAGGACAGATACGCAGTATTTT

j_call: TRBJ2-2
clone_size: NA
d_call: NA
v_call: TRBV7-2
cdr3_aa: CASSLGDPDANTGELFF
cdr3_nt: TGTGCCAGCAGCCTTGGAGATCCTGACGCGAACACCGGGGAGCTGTTTTTT

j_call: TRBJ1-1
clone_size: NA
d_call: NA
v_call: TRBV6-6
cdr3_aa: CASSYDRRGYAEAFF
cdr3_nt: TGTGCCAGCAGTTACGATAGGCGGGGATACGCTGAAGCTTTCTTT

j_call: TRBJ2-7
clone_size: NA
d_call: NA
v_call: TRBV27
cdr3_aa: CASSLRRDRPYEQYF
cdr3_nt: TGTGCCAGCAGTTTAAGGCGGGACAGACCCTACGAGCAGTACTTC

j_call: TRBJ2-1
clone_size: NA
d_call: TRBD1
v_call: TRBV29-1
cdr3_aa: CSVDLLGTGVSNEQFF
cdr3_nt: TGCAGCGTCGATCTACTAGGGACAGGGGTCTCCAATGAGCAGTTCTTC

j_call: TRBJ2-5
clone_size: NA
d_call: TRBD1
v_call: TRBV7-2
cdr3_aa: CASSKQGARETQYF
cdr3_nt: TGTGCCAGCAGCAAACAGGGGGCGCGAGAGACCCAGTACTTC

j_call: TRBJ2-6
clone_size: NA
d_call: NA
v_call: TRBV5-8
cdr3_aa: CASSLEGGLSSGANVLTF
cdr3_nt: TGTGCCAGCAGCTTGGAGGGGGGGCTCAGCTCTGGGGCCAACGTCCTGACTTTC

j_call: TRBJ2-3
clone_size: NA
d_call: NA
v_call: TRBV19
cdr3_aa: CASSGKRTGYTDTQYF
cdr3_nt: TGTGCCAGTAGTGGGAAAAGGACGGGATACACAGATACGCAGTATTTT

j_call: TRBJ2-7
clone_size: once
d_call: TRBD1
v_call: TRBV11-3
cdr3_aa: CASSVGQGYEQYF
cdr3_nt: TGTGCCAGCAGCGTAGGACAGGGCTACGAGCAGTACTTC

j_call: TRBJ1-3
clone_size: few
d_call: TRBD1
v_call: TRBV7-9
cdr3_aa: CASSKTGDTIYF
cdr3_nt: TGTGCCAGCAGCAAAACAGGGGACACCATATATTTT

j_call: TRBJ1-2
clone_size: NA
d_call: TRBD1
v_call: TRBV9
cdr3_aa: CASSVTGQGADYGYTF
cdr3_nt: TGTGCCAGCAGCGTAACGGGGCAGGGGGCTGACTATGGCTACACCTTC

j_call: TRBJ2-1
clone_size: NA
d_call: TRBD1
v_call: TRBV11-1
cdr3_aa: CASSLDTGTALNEQFF
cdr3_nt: TGTGCCAGCAGCTTAGACACCGGGACAGCCTTGAATGAGCAGTTCTTC

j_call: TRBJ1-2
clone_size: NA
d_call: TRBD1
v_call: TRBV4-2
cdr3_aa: CASSPLTGTGGSWHGYTF
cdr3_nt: TGTGCCAGCAGCCCCCTTACCGGGACAGGGGGCAGTTGGCATGGCTACACCTTC

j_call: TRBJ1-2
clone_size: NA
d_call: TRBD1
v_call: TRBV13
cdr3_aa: CASSYDREGYGYTF
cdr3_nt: TGTGCCAGCAGCTACGACAGGGAAGGCTATGGCTACACCTTC

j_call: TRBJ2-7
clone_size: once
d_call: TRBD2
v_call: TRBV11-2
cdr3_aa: CASSPGGAPTYEQYF
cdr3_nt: TGTGCCAGCAGCCCGGGGGGGGCGCCTACCTACGAGCAGTACTTC

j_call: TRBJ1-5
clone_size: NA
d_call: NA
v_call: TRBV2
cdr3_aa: CASSVREVQPQHF
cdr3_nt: TGTGCCAGCAGTGTACGGGAGGTGCAGCCCCAGCATTTT